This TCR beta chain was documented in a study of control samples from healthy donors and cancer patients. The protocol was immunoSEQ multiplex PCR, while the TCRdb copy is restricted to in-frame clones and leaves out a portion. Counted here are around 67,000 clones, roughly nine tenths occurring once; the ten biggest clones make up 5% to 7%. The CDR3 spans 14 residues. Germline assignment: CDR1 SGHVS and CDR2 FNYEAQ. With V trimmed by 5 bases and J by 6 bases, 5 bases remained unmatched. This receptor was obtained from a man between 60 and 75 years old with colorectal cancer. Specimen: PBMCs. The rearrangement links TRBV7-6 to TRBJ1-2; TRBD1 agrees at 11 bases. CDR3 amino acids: CASSPGQGADGYTF. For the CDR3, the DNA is TGTGCCAGCAGCCCCGGACAGGGGGCTGATGGCTACACCTTC.